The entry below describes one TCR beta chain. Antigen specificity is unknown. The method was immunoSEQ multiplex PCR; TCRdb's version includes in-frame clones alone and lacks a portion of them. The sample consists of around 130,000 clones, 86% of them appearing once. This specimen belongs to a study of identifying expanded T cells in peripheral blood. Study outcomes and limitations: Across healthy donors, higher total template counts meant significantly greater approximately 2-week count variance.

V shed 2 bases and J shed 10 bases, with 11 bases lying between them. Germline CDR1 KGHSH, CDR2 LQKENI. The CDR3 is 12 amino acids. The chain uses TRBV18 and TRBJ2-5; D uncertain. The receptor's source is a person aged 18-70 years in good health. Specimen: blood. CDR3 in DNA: TGTGCCAGCTCACCATTCGGTTTAATCCAGTACTTC. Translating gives CASSPFGLIQYF.